Following are 6 T cell receptor beta chains from one sample sequenced in a study of radiation and T cells in renal cell carcinoma. Time point here: blood 4 weeks post-SBRT, at nephrectomy. Treatment meaning: 15 Gy SBRT to primary tumor, nephrectomy 4 weeks later. Generated by immunoSEQ multiplex PCR, the TCRdb table keeps only in-frame clones and is missing some. The sample has about 76,000 clones, about nine tenths seen once. The specimen comprised blood, sampled from a patient whose treatment included radiotherapy and nephrectomy. These receptors were collected from a woman aged 70-85 years with renal cell carcinoma.

This chain uses TRBV6-5 with TRBJ2-5; D tentatively fits TRBD1 or TRBD2 (5 bases each). The germline gives CDR1 MNHEY, CDR2 SVGAGI. Trimming stripped 6 bases from V and 0 bases from J, with 11 bases between. The CDR3 spans 14 residues. For the CDR3, the DNA is TGTGCCAGCAGCGACCCGGGACACCAAGAGACCCAGTACTTC. Translated: CASSDPGHQETQYF.

This chain connects TRBV15 to TRBJ2-5, with 15 nucleotides matching TRBD2. Germline loops: CDR1 LNHNV, CDR2 YYDKDF (reference sequence). The CDR3 sequence is 15 residues long. J was trimmed by 4 bases and V by 5 bases; bases with no gene match: 2. This CDR3 reads CATSGGLAGGETQYF. CDR3 DNA sequence: TGTGCCACCAGCGGGGGACTAGCGGGAGGAGAGACCCAGTACTTC. Looking up the rest from reference TRBV15 and TRBJ2-5 gives the full variable domain: DAMVIQNPRYQVTQFGKPVTLSCSQTLNHNVMYWYQQKSSQAPKLLFHYYDKDFNNEADTPDNFQSRRPNTSFCFLDIRSPGLGDTAMYLCATSGGLAGGETQYFGPGTRLLVL.

This chain connects TRBV25-1 to TRBJ1-5; 7 bases map to TRBD1. The CDR3 has 16 amino acids. CDR1 and CDR2 (germline): MGHDK, SYGVNS. The V segment lost 2 bases and the J segment 5 bases; nucleotides outside the gene matches: 9. The CDR3 DNA is TGTGCCAGCAGTGAAGAGACAGGGAGCGGGGATCAGCCCCAGCATTTT. Translation gives CASSEETGSGDQPQHF.

This rearrangement joins TRBV5-1 to TRBJ1-2; 10 bases map to TRBD1. Losses at the gene ends were 2 bases for V and 6 bases for J; bases not matched to a gene: 7. The CDR3 spans 15 residues. CDR1 is SGHRS, CDR2 YFSETQ, per germline. The CDR3 DNA sequence: TGCGCCAGCAGCTTTCCGGGTGGGACAGGGGATGGCTACACCTTC. This encodes CASSFPGGTGDGYTF.

The chain is built from TRBV6-5 and TRBJ1-6, with 7 positions matching TRBD1. Germline values: CDR1 MNHEY, CDR2 SVGAGI. This CDR3 comprises 15 residues. Trimming took 7 bases from V and 6 from J; bases not matched to a gene: 9. For the CDR3, the DNA is TGTGCCAGCAAAAAGGCGACAGGGTCTAATTCACCCCTCCACTTT. It is translated as CASKKATGSNSPLHF.

This clone showed up just a few times. V usage is TRBV7-2 and J usage is TRBJ1-5; no clear D. The CDR3 length is 14 residues. Germline CDR1 is SGHTA and CDR2 is FQGNSA. Trimming stripped 1 base from V and 6 bases from J, with 10 bases between. The CDR3 bases are TGTGCCAGCAGCTTAGATGCGGGAGGTCAGCCCCAGCATTTT. It translates to CASSLDAGGQPQHF. The complete variable domain, with remaining parts taken from reference TRBV7-2 and TRBJ1-5, reads GAGVSQSPSNKVTEKGKDVELRCDPISGHTALYWYRQSLGQGLEFLIYFQGNSAPDKSGLPSDRFSAERTGGSVSTLTIQRTQQEDSAVYLCASSLDAGGQPQHFGDGTRLSIL.